One and the same sample provided the 32 T cell receptor beta chains below, sequenced in a study of naive CD8 T cells in extremely preterm neonates. Libraries were prepared by immunoSEQ multiplex PCR; TCRdb keeps only in-frame clonotypes and omits some of them. This table holds 7,000 to 9,000 clones, 98% found once. The sequencing input was naive CD8+ T cells from blood. These receptors all stem from a human donor in good health.

The V call is TRBV14, the J call TRBJ1-2; no firm D call. This CDR3 spans 12 amino acids. The germline gives CDR1 SGHDN, CDR2 FVKESK. Trimming cost V 6 bases and J 6 bases, with 11 bases left between them. CDR3 residues: CASRGLWDGYTF. For the CDR3, the DNA is TGTGCCAGCAGGGGCCTCTGGGATGGCTACACCTTC.

The V and J genes are TRBV28 and TRBJ2-7; 8 bases fit TRBD2. The germline CDR1 and CDR2 sequences are MDHEN and SYDVKM. With 4 bases clipped from V and 4 bases from J, the junction kept 9 bases outside the gene matches. The CDR3 contains 15 residues. The CDR3 is CASSYFSSGGYEQYF. The CDR3 DNA sequence: TGTGCCAGCAGTTATTTCTCAAGCGGGGGTTACGAGCAGTACTTC.

Turning to this clone: Different DNA sequences within this sample yield the same CDR3. The chain recombines TRBV9 with TRBJ2-7; the match to TRBD1 covers 9 bases. Germline values: CDR1 SGDLS, CDR2 YYNGEE. Trimming took 2 bases from V and 2 from J; bases not matched to a gene: 2. There are 14 residues in the CDR3. The CDR3 protein is CASSVGQGTYEQYF. Written as DNA, the CDR3 is TGTGCCAGCAGCGTGGGACAGGGCACCTACGAGCAGTACTTC.

On this clone itself: Other DNA sequences in this specimen translate into the identical CDR3. The chain couples TRBV28 to TRBJ1-1; D remains unclear. V lost 5 bases to trimming and J lost 1 base, with 14 bases between them. Germline CDR1 MDHEN, CDR2 SYDVKM. The CDR3 has 15 residues. In DNA form, the CDR3 reads TGTGCCAGCAGTCCCCCCGGGAATTGGAACACTGAAGCTTTCTTT. Protein: CASSPPGNWNTEAFF.

The chain carries TRBV19 and TRBJ2-7; 7 nucleotides agree with TRBD2. V was clipped by 5 bases and J by 5 bases; unmatched bases: 9. Germline V CDR1 and CDR2: LNHDA, SQIVND (reference sequence). The CDR3 runs 14 residues. DNA for the CDR3: TGTGCCAGTAGTGTATCGGGGGGTTTCAACGAGCAGTACTTC. Amino acids: CASSVSGGFNEQYF. The complete variable domain, with remaining parts taken from reference TRBV19 and TRBJ2-7, reads DGGITQSPKYLFRKEGQNVTLSCEQNLNHDAMYWYRQDPGQGLRLIYYSQIVNDFQKGDIAEGYSVSREKKESFPLTVTSAQKNPTAFYLCASSVSGGFNEQYFGPGTRLTVT.

The J gene is TRBJ2-3, the V gene TRBV10-3; 11 bases match TRBD1. Trimming took 0 bases from V and 1 from J; bases not matched to a gene: 0. The CDR3 consists of 16 residues. Per germline, CDR1 ENHRY and CDR2 SYGVKD. CDR3 in amino acids: CAISESGQGGTDTQYF. CDR3 sequence (DNA): TGTGCCATCAGTGAGTCGGGACAGGGGGGCACAGATACGCAGTATTTT.

This chain joins TRBV7-8 and TRBJ2-5, with TRBD2 matching over 9 bases. The V gene end was trimmed by 4 bases and the J gene end by 2 bases; junction bases not matched to a gene: 8. From germline, CDR1 is SGHVS and CDR2 FQNEAQ. CDR3 length equals 16 residues. The CDR3 DNA reads as TGTGCCAGCAGCTCCGCGGGGGGGGTAGGACAAGAGACCCAGTACTTC. It translates to CASSSAGGVGQETQYF. Complete variable domain (other parts from reference TRBV7-8 and TRBJ2-5): GAGVSQSPRYKVAKRGQDVALRCDPISGHVSLFWYQQALGQGPEFLTYFQNEAQLDKSGLPSDRFFAERPEGSVSTLKIQRTQQEDSAVYLCASSSAGGVGQETQYFGPGTRLLVL.

V gene TRBV7-8 combines with J gene TRBJ2-7, with D tentatively TRBD1 (6 bases). Trimming cost V 5 bases and J 1 base, with 6 bases left between them. Germline CDR1 SGHVS, CDR2 FQNEAQ. The CDR3 is 12 amino acids. The CDR3 nucleotides are TGTGCCAGCAGCCAGGGGTCCTACGAGCAGTACTTC. Translation: CASSQGSYEQYF. The whole variable domain, filled in from reference TRBV7-8 and TRBJ2-7, reads GAGVSQSPRYKVAKRGQDVALRCDPISGHVSLFWYQQALGQGPEFLTYFQNEAQLDKSGLPSDRFFAERPEGSVSTLKIQRTQQEDSAVYLCASSQGSYEQYFGPGTRLTVT.

V is TRBV27 and J is TRBJ2-1, with TRBD1 identical over 7 bases. This CDR3 region has 15 residues. Germline V gene lookup returns CDR1 MNHEY and CDR2 SMNVEV (reference sequence). J gave up 3 bases and V 4 bases, and 6 bases lay outside the gene matches. CDR3 residues: CASSYKGAVYNEQFF. DNA of the CDR3: TGTGCCAGCAGTTATAAGGGGGCAGTCTACAATGAGCAGTTCTTC.

The CDR3 DNA sequence: TGTGCCAGCAGAGGCGAGTGGAGCGCAGATACGCAGTATTTT. As protein: CASRGEWSADTQYF. V gene TRBV2 combines with J gene TRBJ2-3; no clear D gene. The length of the CDR3 is 14 residues. Germline lookup yields CDR1 SNHLY and CDR2 FYNNEI. V was shortened by 6 bases and J by 4 bases, with 14 bases between the two germline ends.

The CDR3: CASLPTGGTYGYTF. CDR3 nucleotides: TGTGCCAGCTTACCCACCGGGGGGACCTATGGCTACACCTTC. V is TRBV7-9 and J is TRBJ1-2; D may be TRBD1 (5 bases). The ends were cut back, 8 bases at V and 4 bases at J, with 17 bases in the middle. This CDR3 spans 14 amino acids. CDR1 and CDR2 (germline): SEHNR, FQNEAQ (reference sequence). The entire variable domain, with the rest obtained from reference TRBV7-9 and TRBJ1-2, is as follows: DTGVSQNPRHKITKRGQNVTFRCDPISEHNRLYWYRQTLGQGPEFLTYFQNEAQLEKSRLLSDRFSAERPKGSFSTLEIQRTEQGDSAMYLCASLPTGGTYGYTFGSGTRLTVV.

This chain uses TRBV4-1 with TRBJ2-7, with D perhaps TRBD1 (8 bases). Germline V gene lookup returns CDR1 MGHRA and CDR2 YSYEKL. The CDR3 is made up of 17 amino acids. The V end was cut by 0 bases, the J end by 1 base, with 16 bases between. DNA for the CDR3: TGCGCCAGCAGCCAAGAGGGGGGGACAGGCCCTTCCTACGAGCAGTACTTC. Translated: CASSQEGGTGPSYEQYF.

The rearrangement uses TRBV2 and TRBJ2-7, with TRBD2 matching over 9 bases. V dropped 1 base and J dropped 6; count of bases not matched to a gene: 16. Looked up from germline, CDR1 is SNHLY and CDR2 is FYNNEI. This CDR3 contains 18 residues. The CDR3 protein is CASSEEEGAGTSIFEQYF. The CDR3 nucleotides are TGTGCCAGCAGTGAAGAGGAGGGGGCCGGGACTAGCATCTTCGAGCAGTACTTC.

The chain couples TRBV6-5 to TRBJ2-7; D is possibly TRBD2 (6 bases). The CDR3 extends over 14 amino acids. V lost 6 bases to trimming and J lost 3 bases, with 15 bases between them. Germline CDR1 reads MNHEY; CDR2 reads SVGAGI. As DNA, the CDR3 is TGTGCCAGCAGCTTTAGCGGAACTAGCTACGAGCAGTACTTC. The encoded protein is CASSFSGTSYEQYF.

The chain combines TRBV9 with TRBJ1-1, with D unclear. Trimming shortened V by 5 bases and J by 7 bases, and 12 bases separated the two germline ends. The CDR3 has 12 residues. Germline values: CDR1 SGDLS, CDR2 YYNGEE. CDR3 protein: CASSSPGGEAFF. The CDR3 bases are TGTGCCAGCAGTTCCCCCGGCGGTGAAGCTTTCTTT. Variable domain in full (rest from reference TRBV9 and TRBJ1-1): DSGVTQTPKHLITATGQRVTLRCSPRSGDLSVYWYQQSLDQGLQFLIQYYNGEERAKGNILERFSAQQFPDLHSELNLSSLELGDSALYFCASSSPGGEAFFGQGTRLTVV.

As to this clone: The junction differs from germline at one of its ends, possibly a read error. The same CDR3 can be traced to other DNA sequences in this sample. The rearrangement uses TRBV5-1 and TRBJ1-6; D not certain. The CDR3 runs 17 residues. The germline V gene encodes CDR1 SGHRS and CDR2 YFSETQ. The CDR3 region has the DNA TGCGCCAGCAGCTTGGCAGGCATCAGCTCCTATAATTCCCCCCTCCACTTT. Residues: CASSLAGISSYNSPLHF.

This clone was seen just once. The gene calls are TRBV9 and TRBJ2-1, with 7 bases that match TRBD1. V trimming: 2 bases; J trimming: 1 base; junction bases outside the gene matches: 15. The germline gives CDR1 SGDLS, CDR2 YYNGEE. The CDR3 has 19 residues. In DNA, the CDR3 is TGTGCCAGCAGCGTCCCGACAGGGTACATACCCGGGTCCTACAATGAGCAGTTCTTC. This sequence encodes CASSVPTGYIPGSYNEQFF.

The V call is TRBV6-5, the J call TRBJ1-5, with D possibly being TRBD1 (5 bases). Per germline, CDR1 MNHEY and CDR2 SVGAGI. The V gene lost 4 bases and the J gene lost 7 bases, with 11 bases spanning the gap. The length of the CDR3 is 13 residues. The CDR3 region has the DNA TGTGCCAGCAGTTTTGGGGGACTCCAGCCCCAGCATTTT. Its translation is CASSFGGLQPQHF.

The chain links TRBV7-3 to TRBJ1-2; 7 bases match TRBD1. CDR3 length: 15 residues. Looked up from germline, CDR1 is SGHTA and CDR2 is FQGTGA. V was clipped by 4 bases and J by 2 bases; unmatched bases: 7. In nucleotides, the CDR3 is TGTGCCAGCAGCTCCACCCCGGGACAGAACTATGGCTACACCTTC. Protein: CASSSTPGQNYGYTF.

The chain carries TRBV25-1 and TRBJ2-1; TRBD1 aligns across 9 bases. CDR3 length: 15 residues. After removal of 10 bases from V and 4 bases from J, the junction contained 11 bases not matched to a gene. Germline V lookup: CDR1 MGHDK, CDR2 SYGVNS. The CDR3: CAIGEGQGEYNEQFF. The CDR3 nucleotides read TGTGCCATAGGGGAGGGACAGGGTGAATACAATGAGCAGTTCTTC.

The chain carries TRBV7-9 and TRBJ1-6; no reliable D call. Trimming cost V 1 base and J 5 bases, with 12 bases left between them. The germline gives CDR1 SEHNR, CDR2 FQNEAQ (reference sequence). This CDR3 is built from 16 residues. The CDR3 loop is CASSLVRSTDNSPLHF. In nucleotides, the CDR3 is TGTGCCAGCAGCTTAGTAAGGAGTACGGATAATTCACCCCTCCACTTT.

This clone has only one observation. The chain recombines TRBV9 with TRBJ2-1, with 7 bases fitting TRBD2. The germline V gene has CDR1 SGDLS and CDR2 YYNGEE. After removal of 4 bases from V and 7 bases from J, the junction contained 11 bases not matched to a gene. The CDR3 runs to 15 residues. CDR3 residues: CASSLGLEVGNEQFF. CDR3 sequence (DNA): TGTGCCAGCAGCTTAGGACTAGAGGTAGGGAATGAGCAGTTCTTC.

The chain uses TRBV30 and TRBJ2-7, with a possible D match to TRBD2 (5 bases). CDR1 is GTSNPN and CDR2 is SVGIG in the germline V gene (reference sequence). Trimming removed 3 bases from V and 4 bases from J, with 16 bases in between. The CDR3 has 14 amino acids. The CDR3 reads CAWSPPGYLYEQYF. DNA of the CDR3: TGTGCCTGGAGCCCTCCGGGGTATTTATACGAGCAGTACTTC.

The CDR3 DNA reads TGTGCCAGCAGTTACTCTGGACAGAATCAGCCCCAGCATTTT. Translated, it gives CASSYSGQNQPQHF. The chain employs TRBV6-5 and TRBJ1-5, with D maybe TRBD1 (6 bases). The CDR3 runs 14 residues. The V end lost 0 bases, the J end lost 4 bases, and 7 bases lay between the germline ends. Germline V gene sequence: CDR1 MNHEY, CDR2 SVGAGI.

This rearrangement joins TRBV2 to TRBJ1-2; no clear D. Trimming cost V 6 bases and J 3 bases, with 14 bases left between them. Germline CDR1 SNHLY, CDR2 FYNNEI. The CDR3 runs to 14 residues. CDR3 residues: CASRVGGAYYGYTF. The CDR3 DNA follows: TGTGCCAGCAGAGTCGGCGGAGCCTACTATGGCTACACCTTC.

The chain recombines TRBV16 with TRBJ1-2; D perhaps matches TRBD1 (5 bases). This CDR3 region has 12 residues. Germline CDR1 reads KGHSY; CDR2 reads FQNENV. V gave up 4 bases and J gave up 5 bases, with 8 bases separating them. CDR3 DNA sequence: TGTGCCAGCAGCCCTCGACAGTATGGCTACACCTTC. It encodes CASSPRQYGYTF.

V is TRBV4-1 and J is TRBJ1-4, with a tentative D call TRBD1 (5 bases). Germline CDR1 and CDR2: MGHRA and YSYEKL. CDR3 size: 16 residues. The V end lost 3 bases, the J end lost 0 bases, and 11 bases lay between the germline ends. Here the CDR3 DNA reads TGCGCCAGCAGCCATCAGACAGAGGCAACTAATGAAAAACTGTTTTTT. Amino acids: CASSHQTEATNEKLFF.

About this clone itself: The junction departs from the called germline gene at one end, perhaps through a read error. The CDR3 nucleotides read TGTGCTAGCAGCTTTAGCGGGGGACCTTACAATGAGCAGTTCTTC. Protein sequence: CASSFSGGPYNEQFF. This chain links TRBV7-7 with TRBJ2-1; 9 bases map to TRBD2. CDR3 size: 15 residues. CDR1 is SSHAT and CDR2 is FNYEAQ in the germline V gene (reference sequence). Full variable domain (outside the CDR3, taken from reference TRBV7-7 and TRBJ2-1): GAGVSQSPRYKVTKRGQDVTLRCDPISSHATLYWYQQALGQGPEFLTYFNYEAQPDKSGLPSDRFSAERPEGSISTLTIQRTEQRDSAMYRCASSFSGGPYNEQFFGPGTRLTVL.

The J gene is TRBJ2-4, the V gene TRBV6-6, with D tentatively TRBD1 (5 bases). V was shortened by 2 bases and J by 5 bases, with 16 bases between the two germline ends. The CDR3 consists of 16 residues. CDR1 MNHNY and CDR2 SVGAGI come from the germline V gene (reference sequence). This chain's CDR3 is CASSYGVGLDENIQYF. In nucleotides, the CDR3 is TGTGCCAGCAGTTACGGGGTGGGGCTAGACGAAAACATTCAGTACTTC.

The chain combines TRBV7-9 with TRBJ1-3; D ambiguous. V was shortened by 5 bases and J by 7 bases, with 15 bases between the two germline ends. Per germline, CDR1 SEHNR and CDR2 FQNEAQ (reference sequence). The CDR3 is 14 amino acids. CDR3 sequence reads: CASSPLNQRNTIYF. CDR3 nucleotides: TGTGCCAGCAGCCCCTTGAACCAGCGCAACACCATATATTTT.

The chain links TRBV10-2 to TRBJ1-6, with a weak D call TRBD1 (5 bases). V lost 0 bases and J 6 bases, leaving 9 bases between the germline ends. The CDR3 has 15 residues. CDR1 and CDR2 (germline): WSHSY, SAAADI. CDR3 in amino acids: CASSESRGSNSPLHF. The CDR3 nucleotides are TGCGCCAGCAGTGAGTCCCGGGGGAGTAATTCACCCCTCCACTTT.

J is TRBJ1-2 and V is TRBV10-2; 8 bases agree with TRBD1. Trimming removed 6 bases from V and 5 bases from J; junction bases left unmatched: 11. The CDR3 has 15 amino acids. CDR1 is WSHSY, CDR2 SAAADI, per germline. This CDR3 is CASSINPRTGYGYTF. CDR3 in DNA: TGCGCCAGCAGCATCAACCCTAGGACAGGGTATGGCTACACCTTC.